The 25 T cell receptor beta chains given below trace back to one sample, sequenced in a study of CD8+CD57+ T cells in acquired aplastic anemia. For CDR3 and TCR beta VDJ profiling, genomic DNA was the template used. TCRdb recomputed calls from the reads with MiXCR, one row per CDR3 protein. The sample consists of about 95,000 distinct CDR3 sequences, around 62% of them appearing once. Previously, flow cytometry had revealed CD8+CD57+ cell expansion in the patients chosen for sequencing. The sequenced material came from sorted CD4+, CD8+, or CD8+CD57+ T cells (not recorded which) from PBMCs. Receptor source: a human donor with aplastic anemia.

The sample holds one count of this clonotype. The chain uses TRBV4-2 and TRBJ2-3; the match to TRBD2 covers 8 bases. Germline lookup yields CDR1 LGHNA and CDR2 YNFKEQ. CDR3 length: 15 amino acids. Trimming took 1 base from V and 2 from J; bases not matched to a gene: 2. CDR3 in amino acids: CASSQGLANTDTQYF. The CDR3, as DNA: TGTGCCAGCAGCCAAGGACTAGCGAACACAGATACGCAGTATTTT.

This clonotype was observed at least ten times. CDR3 loop: CASSAWAGDVGELFF. The CDR3 DNA follows: TGTGCCAGCAGCGCCTGGGCGGGAGATGTCGGGGAGCTGTTTTTT. This sequence joins TRBV7-9 and TRBJ2-2; 7 positions match TRBD2. V dropped 5 bases and J dropped 7; count of bases not matched to a gene: 10. The CDR3 length is 15 residues. The germline gives CDR1 SEHNR, CDR2 FQNEAQ (reference sequence).

The chain carries TRBV7-8 and TRBJ2-5; D is ambiguous. V was pared by 0 bases and J by 1 base, with 3 bases between. Germline CDR1 SGHVS, CDR2 FQNEAQ. The CDR3 is 13 residues long. In DNA, the CDR3 is TGTGCCAGCAGCTTAGCCCTCCAAGAGACCCAGTACTTC. Its protein product is CASSLALQETQYF.

This clonotype was detected ten times or more. This chain uses TRBV6-1 with TRBJ2-7, with D possibly called TRBD1 or TRBD2 (6 bases each). This CDR3 spans 13 amino acids. Germline V gene lookup returns CDR1 MNHNS and CDR2 SASEGT. The V and J ends lost 5 bases and 3 bases respectively, with 11 bases between them. CDR3 DNA sequence: TGTGCCAGCAGTCCCGGGGGCGGCTACGAGCAGTACTTC. Amino acids: CASSPGGGYEQYF.

This chain joins TRBV11-2 and TRBJ2-4; possible D gene TRBD2, 5 bases. The CDR3 contains 14 residues. From germline, CDR1 is SGHAT and CDR2 FQNNGV. V lost 5 bases to trimming and J lost 8 bases, with 16 bases between them. The DNA of the CDR3 is TGTGCCAGCAGCCAAGGTGGCCCCGGGGACATTCAGTACTTC. It translates to CASSQGGPGDIQYF.

The rearrangement links TRBV7-3 to TRBJ2-7, with 7 bases aligning to TRBD2. The CDR3 covers 12 residues. The V segment lost 6 bases and the J segment 5 bases; nucleotides outside the gene matches: 4. Germline V CDR1 and CDR2: SGHTA, FQGTGA. The chain's CDR3 is CASRHRGDEQYF. The CDR3 nucleotides read TGTGCCAGCAGACATCGGGGGGACGAGCAGTACTTC.

This clonotype was found a few times. An end of the junction does not agree with germline; a read error may underlie this. V gene TRBV7-8 combines with J gene TRBJ2-7; D is possibly TRBD2 (6 bases). The germline V gene has CDR1 SGHVS and CDR2 FQNEAQ. The CDR3 extends over 11 amino acids. The chain's CDR3 is CASSRASGQYF. CDR3 coding DNA: TGTGCCAGCAGCAGAGCCAGCGGGCAGTATTTC. Using reference TRBV7-8 and TRBJ2-7 for the parts outside the CDR3, the full variable domain is GAGVSQSPRYKVAKRGQDVALRCDPISGHVSLFWYQQALGQGPEFLTYFQNEAQLDKSGLPSDRFFAERPEGSVSTLKIQRTQQEDSAVYLCASSRASGQYFGPGTRLTVT.

About this clonotype itself: The conserved final phenylalanine or tryptophan is absent from the CDR3, which likely points to a read error. The rearrangement uses TRBV7-3 and TRBJ1-5; unclear D gene. From germline, CDR1 is SGHTA and CDR2 FQGTGA. The CDR3 is 13 residues long. The ends were cut back, 3 bases at V and 3 bases at J, with 6 bases in the middle. The CDR3 DNA reads TGTGCCAGCAGCTTGACAAACAATCAGCCCCAGCATCTT. Translated: CASSLTNNQPQHL.

The chain couples TRBV20-1 to TRBJ2-3; 12 bases are shared with TRBD2. In germline, CDR1 is DFQATT, CDR2 SNEGSKA (reference sequence). The CDR3 is made up of 16 amino acids. V trimming: 2 bases; J trimming: 5 bases; junction bases outside the gene matches: 8. The CDR3 DNA reads as TGCAGTGCTAGATCGACTAGCGGGAGAGGGAGAGATACGCAGTATTTT. Translating it yields CSARSTSGRGRDTQYF.

This clonotype was observed a few times. The chain employs TRBV20-1 and TRBJ2-1; perhaps TRBD2 as D (6 bases). This CDR3 is 15 amino acids long. CDR1 and CDR2 from the germline V gene are DFQATT and SNEGSKA (reference sequence). Trimming took 0 bases from V and 3 from J, leaving 12 bases between them. The CDR3 reads CSARDLGSIYNEQFF. The CDR3 coding sequence is TGCAGTGCTAGAGATCTCGGGAGTATCTACAATGAGCAGTTCTTC.

This rearrangement joins TRBV2 to TRBJ2-5, with D perhaps given as TRBD1 or TRBD2 (5 bases each). Between the trimmed V and J ends, which lost 5 bases and 5 bases, there was a span of 18 bases. There are 15 residues in the CDR3. Germline V gene lookup returns CDR1 SNHLY and CDR2 FYNNEI. CDR3 sequence (DNA): TGTGCCAGCAGTACAAAGGGGAGTCCCGACGAGACCCAGTACTTC. As protein: CASSTKGSPDETQYF.

The table lists this clonotype with a few counts. This chain links TRBV2 with TRBJ2-3; 7 nucleotides agree with TRBD1. The CDR3 sequence is 15 residues long. Germline V gene lookup returns CDR1 SNHLY and CDR2 FYNNEI. V shed 6 bases, J shed 3 bases, and the junction held 9 bases outside the gene matches. CDR3 region: CASSLTGEGTDTQYF. CDR3 coding DNA: TGTGCCAGCAGCTTAACAGGGGAAGGGACAGATACGCAGTATTTT.

The chain combines TRBV9 with TRBJ1-6; D is unclear. The germline CDR1 and CDR2 sequences are SGDLS and YYNGEE. The V and J ends lost 3 bases and 6 bases respectively, with 4 bases between them. This CDR3 comprises 12 residues. This CDR3 reads CASSEINSPLHF. The CDR3 DNA is TGTGCCAGCAGCGAGATTAATTCACCCCTCCACTTT.

The chain couples TRBV7-9 to TRBJ2-7; D unresolved. CDR3 length equals 11 residues. V lost 6 bases, J lost 7 bases, and 10 bases lay in between. CDR1 is SEHNR and CDR2 is FQNEAQ in the germline V gene (reference sequence). This chain's CDR3 is CASSLLWEQYF. CDR3 DNA sequence: TGTGCCAGCAGTCTCCTCTGGGAGCAGTACTTC.

This clonotype turned up a few times. This sequence joins TRBV5-4 and TRBJ2-3; D remains ambiguous. This CDR3 spans 11 amino acids. Trimming shortened V by 4 bases and J by 6 bases, and 6 bases separated the two germline ends. Germline CDR1 and CDR2: SGHNT and YYREEE (reference sequence). This CDR3 is CASSNRDTQYF. The CDR3 bases are TGTGCCAGCAGCAATAGGGATACGCAGTATTTT.

The chain employs TRBV6-5 and TRBJ2-2; D tentatively reads TRBD1 or TRBD2 (6 bases each). V lost 4 bases and J 3 bases, leaving 18 bases between the germline ends. This CDR3 comprises 17 residues. Germline V gene sequence: CDR1 MNHEY, CDR2 SVGAGI. The CDR3 is CASSWGAGTTYTGELFF. CDR3 nucleotide sequence: TGTGCCAGCAGTTGGGGGGCCGGGACAACGTACACCGGGGAGCTGTTTTTT.

The V and J genes are TRBV20-1 and TRBJ1-1, with unresolved D. V lost 6 bases and J lost 6, with 11 bases in between. The CDR3 extends over 11 amino acids. Germline values: CDR1 DFQATT, CDR2 SNEGSKA (reference sequence). The CDR3 protein is CSAARLAEAFF. The CDR3 DNA reads as TGCAGTGCGGCTCGACTGGCTGAAGCTTTCTTT.

The chain is built from TRBV7-2 and TRBJ2-5; D remains ambiguous. Trimming took off 2 bases at V and 7 bases at J, with 11 bases between the two ends. The CDR3 loop spans 13 amino acids. Germline V gene data show CDR1 as SGHTA and CDR2 as FQGNSA. CDR3 amino acids: CASSLSPGATQYF. The CDR3 DNA is TGTGCCAGCAGCTTATCCCCCGGAGCGACCCAGTACTTC.

V usage is TRBV19 and J usage is TRBJ2-2; D might be TRBD1 (6 bases). The CDR3 sequence is 19 residues long. Trimming left V 8 bases short and J 0 bases short, with 25 bases between. Germline CDR1 and CDR2: LNHDA and SQIVND (reference sequence). The CDR3 loop reads CASRSTGWYDIANTGELFF. In DNA form, the CDR3 reads TGTGCCAGTCGGAGTACAGGGTGGTATGATATCGCGAACACCGGGGAGCTGTTTTTT.

This chain uses TRBV24-1 with TRBJ1-5; 8 bases are a match to TRBD1. This CDR3 is 14 amino acids long. The ends lost 7 bases at V and 6 bases at J; junction bases unmatched: 7. Looked up from germline, CDR1 is KGHDR and CDR2 is SFDVKD. The CDR3 DNA is TGTGCCACCAGCGAGGACAGGGAGCTTCAGCCCCAGCATTTT. Amino acid sequence: CATSEDRELQPQHF.

The rearrangement links TRBV2 to TRBJ2-7, with D unclear. The CDR3 covers 12 residues. V lost 4 bases to trimming and J lost 3 bases, with 7 bases between them. Germline-derived CDR1 and CDR2 are SNHLY and FYNNEI. Here the CDR3 reads CASSAVFYEQYF. CDR3 DNA sequence: TGTGCCAGCAGTGCTGTTTTCTACGAGCAGTACTTC.

The chain couples TRBV2 to TRBJ2-7, with 7 bases that match TRBD1. The germline CDR1 and CDR2 sequences are SNHLY and FYNNEI. V lost 7 bases and J lost 0; bases outside the gene matches: 6. This CDR3 has 14 residues. CDR3 DNA sequence: TGTGCCAGCACCCCACAGGGGCGCTCCTACGAGCAGTACTTC. Translating gives CASTPQGRSYEQYF.

This clonotype occurred a few times. The chain has TRBV9 and TRBJ1-2; possible D gene TRBD1, 6 bases. Germline V CDR1 and CDR2: SGDLS, YYNGEE. The CDR3 has 11 amino acids. V was trimmed by 5 bases and J by 8 bases, leaving 10 bases between them. CDR3 region: CASSSRGGYTF. CDR3 sequence (DNA): TGTGCCAGCAGTTCCAGGGGAGGCTACACCTTC.

V usage is TRBV20-1 and J usage is TRBJ1-2; D is unclear. Germline V gene data show CDR1 as DFQATT and CDR2 as SNEGSKA (reference sequence). The CDR3 runs 11 residues. Trimming stripped 3 bases from V and 6 bases from J, with 8 bases between. Here the CDR3 reads CSARAPDGYTF. The CDR3, as DNA: TGCAGTGCTAGGGCCCCAGATGGCTACACCTTC.

The rearrangement links TRBV7-9 to TRBJ1-2; D might be TRBD1 (5 bases). The CDR3 has 15 residues. The germline CDR1 and CDR2 sequences are SEHNR and FQNEAQ (reference sequence). Trimming shortened V by 1 base and J by 4 bases, and 13 bases separated the two germline ends. CDR3 in amino acids: CASSLDRRQIYGYTF. CDR3 in DNA: TGTGCCAGCAGCTTAGACAGGAGGCAGATCTATGGCTACACCTTC.